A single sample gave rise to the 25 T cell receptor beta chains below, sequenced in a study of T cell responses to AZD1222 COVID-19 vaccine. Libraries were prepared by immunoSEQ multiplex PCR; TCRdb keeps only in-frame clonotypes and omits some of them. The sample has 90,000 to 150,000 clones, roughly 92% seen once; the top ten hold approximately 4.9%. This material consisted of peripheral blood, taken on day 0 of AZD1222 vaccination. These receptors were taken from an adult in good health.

CDR3 loop: CASSPRGDSPLHF. In nucleotides, the CDR3 is TGTGCCAGCTCACCACGTGGTGACTCACCCCTCCACTTT. The chain is built from TRBV18 and TRBJ1-6; D unresolved. The CDR3 is 13 amino acids. Looked up from germline, CDR1 is KGHSH and CDR2 is LQKENI. Trimming left V 1 base short and J 10 bases short, with 8 bases between. Based on the CDR3 plus reference TRBV18 and TRBJ1-6, the full variable domain is NAGVMQNPRHLVRRRGQEARLRCSPMKGHSHVYWYRQLPEEGLKFMVYLQKENIIDESGMPKERFSAEFPKEGPSILRIQQVVRGDSAAYFCASSPRGDSPLHFGNGTRLTVT.

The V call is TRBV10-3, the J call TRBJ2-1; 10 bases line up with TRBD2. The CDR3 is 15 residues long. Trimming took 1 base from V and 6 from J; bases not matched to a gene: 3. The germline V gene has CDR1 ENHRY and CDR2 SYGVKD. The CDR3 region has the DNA TGTGCCATCAGTGAGTTCAGCGGGGGGGCCAATGAGCAGTTCTTC. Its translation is CAISEFSGGANEQFF.

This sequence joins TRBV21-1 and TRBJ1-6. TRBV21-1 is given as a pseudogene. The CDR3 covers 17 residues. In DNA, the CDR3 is TGTGCCAGCAGCAAAGCGAAGGAGACAAACTATAATTCACCCCTCCACTTT. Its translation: CASSKAKETNYNSPLHF.

CDR3 sequence: CASSYTGLDGYTF. CDR3 DNA sequence: TGTGCCAGCAGTTACACAGGGTTGGATGGCTACACCTTC. This rearrangement joins TRBV6-6 to TRBJ1-2, with a possible D match to TRBD1 (6 bases). V lost 2 bases and J 6 bases, leaving 10 bases between the germline ends. This CDR3 contains 13 residues. Germline values: CDR1 MNHNY, CDR2 SVGAGI (reference sequence).

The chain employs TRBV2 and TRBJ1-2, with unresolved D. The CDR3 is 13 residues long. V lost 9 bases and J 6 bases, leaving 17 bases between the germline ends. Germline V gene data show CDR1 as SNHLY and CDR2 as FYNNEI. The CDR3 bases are TGTGCCAGGTACAGATCCACTGGCGATGGCTACACCTTC. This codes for CARYRSTGDGYTF.

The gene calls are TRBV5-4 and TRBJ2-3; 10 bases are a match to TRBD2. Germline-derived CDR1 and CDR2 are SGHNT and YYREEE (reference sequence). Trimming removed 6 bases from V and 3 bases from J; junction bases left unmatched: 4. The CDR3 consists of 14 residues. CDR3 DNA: TGTGCCAGCAAAGCGGGGGGGTTGACAGATACGCAGTATTTT. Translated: CASKAGGLTDTQYF.

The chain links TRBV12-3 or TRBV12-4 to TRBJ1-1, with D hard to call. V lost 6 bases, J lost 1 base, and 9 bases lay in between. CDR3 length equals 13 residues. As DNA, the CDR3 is TGTGCCAGCAGCCCACCAAAGAACACTGAAGCTTTCTTT. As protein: CASSPPKNTEAFF.

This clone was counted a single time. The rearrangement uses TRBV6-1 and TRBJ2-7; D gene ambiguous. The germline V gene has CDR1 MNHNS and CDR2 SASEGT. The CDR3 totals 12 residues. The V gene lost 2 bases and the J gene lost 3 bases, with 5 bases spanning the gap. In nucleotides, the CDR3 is TGTGCCAGCAGTGAACAGGTCTACGAGCAGTACTTC. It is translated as CASSEQVYEQYF.

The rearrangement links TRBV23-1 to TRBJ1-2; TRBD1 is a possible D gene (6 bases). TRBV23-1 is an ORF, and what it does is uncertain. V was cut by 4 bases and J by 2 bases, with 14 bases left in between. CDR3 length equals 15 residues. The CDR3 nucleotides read TGCGCCAGCAGTCTGTCAGGGGATAACAACTATGGCTACACCTTC. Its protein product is CASSLSGDNNYGYTF.

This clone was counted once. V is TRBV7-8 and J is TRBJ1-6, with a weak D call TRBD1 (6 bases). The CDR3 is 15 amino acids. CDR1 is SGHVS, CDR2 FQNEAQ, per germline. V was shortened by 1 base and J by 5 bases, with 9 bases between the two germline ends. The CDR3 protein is CASSLGAGDNSPLHF. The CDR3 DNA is TGTGCCAGCAGCTTAGGGGCAGGGGATAATTCACCCCTCCACTTT.

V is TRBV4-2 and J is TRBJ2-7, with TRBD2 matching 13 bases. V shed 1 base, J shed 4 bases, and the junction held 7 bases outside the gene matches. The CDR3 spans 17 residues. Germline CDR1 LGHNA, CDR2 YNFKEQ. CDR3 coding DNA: TGTGCCAGCAGCCAAGTGAAGACTAGCGGGGGGCGTTACGAGCAGTACTTC. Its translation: CASSQVKTSGGRYEQYF.

The CDR3 DNA follows: TGCGCCAGCAGCTTCCGGCGGGGCACAGATACGCAGTATTTT. Encoded protein: CASSFRRGTDTQYF. V usage is TRBV5-1 and J usage is TRBJ2-3; maybe TRBD2 (5 bases). The CDR3 has 14 residues. Germline V gives CDR1 SGHRS, CDR2 YFSETQ. V lost 2 bases and J 1 base, leaving 8 bases between the germline ends.

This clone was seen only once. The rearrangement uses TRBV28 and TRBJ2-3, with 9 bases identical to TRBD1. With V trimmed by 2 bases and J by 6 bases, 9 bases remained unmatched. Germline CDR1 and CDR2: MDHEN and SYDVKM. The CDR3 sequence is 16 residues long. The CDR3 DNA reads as TGTGCCAGCAGTTTAAGATACAGGGGGCGGGAGGATACGCAGTATTTT. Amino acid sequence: CASSLRYRGREDTQYF.

This CDR3 reads CASSLRPGLNTEAFF. DNA of the CDR3: TGCGCCAGCAGCTTGCGCCCAGGTTTGAACACTGAAGCTTTCTTT. This chain joins TRBV5-1 and TRBJ1-1; D call uncertain. Germline V lookup: CDR1 SGHRS, CDR2 YFSETQ. V lost 1 base and J 0 bases, leaving 10 bases between the germline ends. This CDR3 is built from 15 residues.

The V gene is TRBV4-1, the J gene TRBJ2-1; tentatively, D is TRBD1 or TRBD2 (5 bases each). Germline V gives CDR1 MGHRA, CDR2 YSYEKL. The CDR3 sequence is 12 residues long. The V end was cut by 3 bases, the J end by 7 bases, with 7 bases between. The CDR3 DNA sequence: TGCGCCAGCAGCCAGTGGGGGAATGAGCAGTTCTTC. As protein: CASSQWGNEQFF.

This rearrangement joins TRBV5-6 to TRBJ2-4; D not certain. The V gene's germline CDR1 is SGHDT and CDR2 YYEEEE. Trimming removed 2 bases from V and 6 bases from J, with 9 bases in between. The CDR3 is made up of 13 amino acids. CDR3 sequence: CASSLLERNIQYF. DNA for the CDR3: TGTGCCAGCAGCTTACTGGAGCGAAACATTCAGTACTTC.

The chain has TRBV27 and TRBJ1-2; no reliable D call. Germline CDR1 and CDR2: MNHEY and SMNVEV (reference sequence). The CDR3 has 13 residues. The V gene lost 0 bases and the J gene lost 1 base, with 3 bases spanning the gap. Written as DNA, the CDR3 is TGTGCCAGCAGTTTATCCGTTAACTATGGCTACACCTTC. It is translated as CASSLSVNYGYTF.

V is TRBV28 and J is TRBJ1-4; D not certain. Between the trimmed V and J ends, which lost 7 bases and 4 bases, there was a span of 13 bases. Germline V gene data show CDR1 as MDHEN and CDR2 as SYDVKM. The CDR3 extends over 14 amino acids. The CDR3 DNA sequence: TGTGCCAGCACTCCAGGATCCCGTAATGAAAAACTGTTTTTT. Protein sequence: CASTPGSRNEKLFF.

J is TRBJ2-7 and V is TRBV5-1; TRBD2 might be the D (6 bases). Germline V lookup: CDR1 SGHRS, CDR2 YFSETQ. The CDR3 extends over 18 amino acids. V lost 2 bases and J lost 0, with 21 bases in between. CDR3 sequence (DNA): TGCGCCAGCAGCTTTAGTAGGAGGGCCAATTTAAGCTCCTACGAGCAGTACTTC. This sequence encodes CASSFSRRANLSSYEQYF.

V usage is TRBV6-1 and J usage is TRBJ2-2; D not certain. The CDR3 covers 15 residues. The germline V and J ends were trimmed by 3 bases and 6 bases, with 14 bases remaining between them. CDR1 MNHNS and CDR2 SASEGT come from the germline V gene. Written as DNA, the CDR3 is TGTGCCAGCAGTGAGGTCGCGAGTTGGGCCGGGGAGCTGTTTTTT. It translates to CASSEVASWAGELFF.

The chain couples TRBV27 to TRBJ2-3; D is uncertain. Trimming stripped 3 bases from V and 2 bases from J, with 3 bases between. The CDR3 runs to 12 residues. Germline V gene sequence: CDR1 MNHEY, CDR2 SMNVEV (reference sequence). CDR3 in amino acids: CASSFSTDTQYF. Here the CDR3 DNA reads TGTGCCAGCAGTTTTTCCACAGATACGCAGTATTTT.

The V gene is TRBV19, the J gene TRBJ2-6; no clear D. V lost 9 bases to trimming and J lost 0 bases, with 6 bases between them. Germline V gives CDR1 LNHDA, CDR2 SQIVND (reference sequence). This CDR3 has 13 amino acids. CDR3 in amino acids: CASRYSGANVLTF. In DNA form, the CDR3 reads TGTGCCAGCCGATACTCTGGGGCCAACGTCCTGACTTTC.

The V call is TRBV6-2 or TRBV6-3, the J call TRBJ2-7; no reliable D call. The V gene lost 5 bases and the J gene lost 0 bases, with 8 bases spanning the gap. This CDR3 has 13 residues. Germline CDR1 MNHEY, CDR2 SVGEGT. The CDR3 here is CASSTGRSYEQYF. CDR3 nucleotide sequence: TGTGCCAGCAGTACTGGACGCTCCTACGAGCAGTACTTC.

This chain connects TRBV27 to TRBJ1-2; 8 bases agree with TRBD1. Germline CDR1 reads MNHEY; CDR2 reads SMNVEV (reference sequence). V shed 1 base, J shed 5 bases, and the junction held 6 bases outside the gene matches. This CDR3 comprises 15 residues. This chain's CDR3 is CASSLYGDRLYGYTF. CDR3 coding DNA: TGTGCCAGCAGTTTATACGGGGACAGGCTGTATGGCTACACCTTC.

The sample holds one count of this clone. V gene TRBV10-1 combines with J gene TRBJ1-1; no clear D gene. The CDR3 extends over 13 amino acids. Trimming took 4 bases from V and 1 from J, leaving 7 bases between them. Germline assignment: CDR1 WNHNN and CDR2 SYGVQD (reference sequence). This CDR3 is CASSAGENTEAFF. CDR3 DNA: TGCGCCAGCAGTGCTGGGGAGAACACTGAAGCTTTCTTT.